This T cell receptor (beta chain) was retrieved from a study of blood T cells in healthy people across ages. Next came a second PCR, run for roughly 6 to 11 cycles, which used a sample-barcoded 5' primer along with a J-beta primer mix. Each CDR3 protein gets one entry after TCRdb re-called the 5' RACE reads with MiXCR. The table shows under 2,000,000 distinct CDR3 sequences, with roughly 52% occurring only once. All donors came from Russia, were Caucasian and healthy, and spanned ages roughly 6 to 100. It was about 10 milliliters of peripheral blood that were drawn from each donor. The ends lost 9 bases at V and 0 bases at J; junction bases unmatched: 14. Germline CDR1 is MDHEN and CDR2 is SYDVKM. The CDR3 extends over 18 amino acids.

The V call is TRBV28, the J call TRBJ2-4; 10 nucleotides line up with TRBD2. This receptor was obtained from a woman aged 40 to 50 in good health. Sequences were obtained from blood. The CDR3 DNA sequence: TGTGCCAGTTTTACGACTAGCGGGCTAACTTTAGCCAAAAACATTCAGTACTTC. Its translation is CASFTTSGLTLAKNIQYF. The whole variable domain, filled in from reference TRBV28 and TRBJ2-4, reads DVKVTQSSRYLVKRTGEKVFLECVQDMDHENMFWYRQDPGLGLRLIYFSYDVKMKEKGDIPEGYSVSREKKERFSLILESASTNQTSMYLCASFTTSGLTLAKNIQYFGAGTRLSVL.